There are many counts of the clone carrying this TCR beta chain. Its specificity is not known. Other DNA sequences in the sample encode the same CDR3. Caucasian heritage predominated among both patients and controls. Clones were sequenced by immunoSEQ multiplex PCR, and TCRdb holds only the in-frame ones, with some missing. This record lists under 40,000 clones, none seen once only, and the top ten clones contain 0.95%. The sample originates from a study of T cell clonality in common variable immunodeficiency. Study results and limitations: T cell subpopulation sequencing would be needed to explain CVID clonality.

The clonotype was recovered from a person aged 18-70 years in good health. The sample comprised peripheral blood mononuclear cells.

The CDR3 spells CASSQFSGPGSYNEQFF. The covered CDR3 bases are TGTGCCAGCAGCCAATTTAGCGGGCCGGGGTCCTACAATGAG. The rearrangement links TRBV7-3 to TRBJ2-1, with TRBD2 matching over 7 bases. Coverage ceases 3 residues before the CDR3 finishes, and the germline J gene fills in the end. V lost 5 bases to trimming and J lost 1 base; unmatched junction nucleotides: 11. Germline V gene data show CDR1 as SGHTA and CDR2 as FQGTGA. The CDR3 sequence is 17 residues long.